Listed here are 22 T cell receptor beta chains from one sample, sequenced in a study of shared clonotypes between healthy human individuals. TCRdb keeps only in-frame clones here, not all; method: immunoSEQ multiplex PCR. The repertoire holds 2 million to 2.5 million clones, roughly 93% seen once, with around 0.37% in the top ten. Sequenced material: naive CD4+ T cells from PBMCs. Subset reported: CD45RA+ positively selected. These receptors came from a man aged 18-30 years in good health. Some clones in this sample may be carry-over from other donors' samples.

The rearrangement joins TRBV5-1 to TRBJ2-1; 7 bases fit TRBD2. Losses at the gene ends were 7 bases for V and 8 bases for J; bases not matched to a gene: 18. The CDR3 has 16 residues. CDR1 SGHRS and CDR2 YFSETQ come from the germline V gene. CDR3 nucleotides: TGCGCCAGCGCTTGGGCCACGCCTAGCGGAGGGGATGAGCAGTTCTTC. Translating gives CASAWATPSGGDEQFF.

The chain joins TRBV30 to TRBJ1-4, with a tentative D call TRBD1 (5 bases). CDR1 and CDR2 from the germline V gene are GTSNPN and SVGIG (reference sequence). The V end was cut by 3 bases, the J end by 10 bases, with 21 bases between. The CDR3 has 15 amino acids. The CDR3 loop reads CAWRPRDSPSGKLFF. The DNA of the CDR3 is TGTGCCTGGAGACCCCGGGACTCACCGTCGGGAAAACTGTTTTTT.

The chain couples TRBV19 to TRBJ2-7; D gene unclear. Germline-derived CDR1 and CDR2 are LNHDA and SQIVND (reference sequence). V was cut by 6 bases and J by 5 bases, with 20 bases left in between. The CDR3 covers 15 residues. The CDR3, as DNA: TGTGCCAGTAGCACTGCGTCAGGCCCTGGAGACGAGCAGTACTTC. This encodes CASSTASGPGDEQYF.

The rearrangement uses TRBV5-4 and TRBJ2-3; D may be TRBD1 (5 bases). In germline, CDR1 is SGHNT, CDR2 YYREEE (reference sequence). Trimming stripped 3 bases from V and 3 bases from J, with 11 bases between. The CDR3 contains 14 residues. The CDR3 bases are TGTGCCAGCAGCTGGGGCCTAGGAACAGATACGCAGTATTTT. This gives the protein CASSWGLGTDTQYF.

The chain is built from TRBV28 and TRBJ1-4, with unresolved D. Germline V gene sequence: CDR1 MDHEN, CDR2 SYDVKM. CDR3 size: 13 residues. V was pared by 5 bases and J by 8 bases, with 12 bases between. Here the CDR3 reads CASSTTWGEKLFF. The CDR3 DNA follows: TGTGCCAGCAGTACGACCTGGGGAGAAAAACTGTTTTTT.

This clone was seen only a few times. The chain carries TRBV6-5 and TRBJ1-1; the match to TRBD1 covers 10 bases. This CDR3 has 13 amino acids. With V trimmed by 8 bases and J by 4 bases, 4 bases remained unmatched. CDR1 and CDR2 (germline): MNHEY, SVGAGI. For the CDR3, the DNA is TGTGCCAGCTACCGGGACAGGGGCACTGAAGCTTTCTTT. Its protein product is CASYRDRGTEAFF.

This chain links TRBV28 with TRBJ2-1; D gene unclear. CDR1 is MDHEN, CDR2 SYDVKM, per germline. V dropped 2 bases and J dropped 3 bases, with 8 bases sitting between them. This CDR3 spans 14 amino acids. The CDR3 nucleotides are TGTGCCAGCAGTTTACCCCAGTTCTACAATGAGCAGTTCTTC. Its protein product is CASSLPQFYNEQFF. Combining the CDR3 with reference TRBV28 and TRBJ2-1 gives the whole variable domain DVKVTQSSRYLVKRTGEKVFLECVQDMDHENMFWYRQDPGLGLRLIYFSYDVKMKEKGDIPEGYSVSREKKERFSLILESASTNQTSMYLCASSLPQFYNEQFFGPGTRLTVL.

V is TRBV28 and J is TRBJ1-4; maybe TRBD1 (5 bases). This CDR3 comprises 15 residues. CDR1 and CDR2 (germline): MDHEN, SYDVKM. V was clipped by 1 base and J by 6 bases, with 12 bases between them. The CDR3 DNA is TGTGCCAGCAGTTTATCTGGTGGAGGGGATGAAAAACTGTTTTTT. Translating it yields CASSLSGGGDEKLFF.

The CDR3 region is CASQQTKDYEQYF. The CDR3 nucleotides are TGTGCCAGCCAACAGACCAAAGACTACGAGCAGTACTTC. The chain carries TRBV6-5 and TRBJ2-7; D unresolved. The CDR3 consists of 13 residues. CDR1 is MNHEY, CDR2 SVGAGI, per germline. Between the trimmed V and J ends, which lost 8 bases and 3 bases, there was a span of 14 bases.

The chain carries TRBV5-1 and TRBJ2-3; D is unresolved. Germline CDR1 is SGHRS and CDR2 is YFSETQ. V was shortened by 1 base and J by 4 bases, with 7 bases between the two germline ends. The CDR3 extends over 13 amino acids. CDR3 residues: CASSLSWADTQYF. DNA for the CDR3: TGCGCCAGCAGCTTGAGTTGGGCAGATACGCAGTATTTT.

The chain employs TRBV5-1 and TRBJ2-2; 14 nucleotides align to TRBD2. Germline CDR1 is SGHRS and CDR2 is YFSETQ. Losses at the gene ends were 4 bases for V and 0 bases for J; bases not matched to a gene: 2. The CDR3 extends over 17 amino acids. The CDR3 DNA sequence: TGCGCCAGCAGCCAGGGACTAGCGGGAGCGAACACCGGGGAGCTGTTTTTT. It specifies CASSQGLAGANTGELFF.

This rearrangement joins TRBV30 to TRBJ1-3, with D perhaps TRBD1 (6 bases). The V end lost 1 base, the J end lost 0 bases, and 16 bases lay between the germline ends. Looked up from germline, CDR1 is GTSNPN and CDR2 is SVGIG (reference sequence). CDR3 length: 17 amino acids. The CDR3 loop is CAWSGLPGGISGNTIYF. The DNA of the CDR3 is TGTGCCTGGAGTGGGCTCCCCGGGGGCATCTCTGGAAACACCATATATTTT.

This CDR3 reads CASSPWSSGGDDGYTF. CDR3 bases: TGTGCCAGCTCACCATGGAGTTCAGGGGGCGACGACGGCTACACCTTC. The chain combines TRBV18 with TRBJ1-2, with TRBD1 matching 8 bases. Germline V gene data show CDR1 as KGHSH and CDR2 as LQKENI. CDR3 length: 16 amino acids. V gave up 2 bases and J gave up 8 bases; unmatched junction bases: 13.

Details on this clone: The sample contains more than one DNA sequence encoding this CDR3. The genes are TRBV27 and TRBJ2-3; D unclear. V lost 5 bases to trimming and J lost 0 bases, with 3 bases between them. There are 12 residues in the CDR3. The germline CDR1 and CDR2 sequences are MNHEY and SMNVEV (reference sequence). This chain's CDR3 is CASSPSTDTQYF. CDR3 coding DNA: TGTGCCAGCAGTCCAAGCACAGATACGCAGTATTTT.

Remarks on this clone: Other DNA sequences of this sample code for an identical CDR3. The J gene is TRBJ1-3, the V gene TRBV28; D uncertain. Germline-derived CDR1 and CDR2 are MDHEN and SYDVKM. This CDR3 contains 13 residues. Trimming cost V 3 bases and J 4 bases, with 7 bases left between them. The CDR3 spells CASSLTPGNTIYF. CDR3 nucleotide sequence: TGTGCCAGCAGTTTGACCCCCGGAAACACCATATATTTT.

This clone was detected only once. This sequence joins TRBV7-8 and TRBJ2-1; D is ambiguous. CDR1 and CDR2 (germline): SGHVS, FQNEAQ. CDR3 length equals 15 residues. Trimming left V 3 bases short and J 5 bases short, with 14 bases between. DNA for the CDR3: TGTGCCAGCAGCTTGGGTCCGGAGATCAACAATGAGCAGTTCTTC. Translation: CASSLGPEINNEQFF.

The genes are TRBV2 and TRBJ1-2, with D perhaps TRBD1 (5 bases). V was pared by 7 bases and J by 7 bases, with 16 bases between. The germline V gene has CDR1 SNHLY and CDR2 FYNNEI. The CDR3 is 13 amino acids. CDR3 DNA sequence: TGTGCCAGCACCACAGGCCCGGGAGGTGGCTACACCTTC. Translating it yields CASTTGPGGGYTF.

The J gene is TRBJ2-2, the V gene TRBV25-1; 9 positions match TRBD1. Trimming took 4 bases from V and 5 from J; bases not matched to a gene: 8. The CDR3 totals 16 residues. Germline CDR1 MGHDK, CDR2 SYGVNS. DNA of the CDR3: TGTGCCAGCAGTGCCCCAGGGACAGGGAGAACCGGGGAGCTGTTTTTT. This sequence encodes CASSAPGTGRTGELFF. Full variable domain (rest looked up from reference TRBV25-1 and TRBJ2-2): EADIYQTPRYLVIGTGKKITLECSQTMGHDKMYWYQQDPGMELHLIHYSYGVNSTEKGDLSSESTVSRIRTEHFPLTLESARPSHTSQYLCASSAPGTGRTGELFFGEGSRLTVL.

The J gene is TRBJ1-5, the V gene TRBV11-2, with 11 positions matching TRBD1. V lost 5 bases, J lost 8 bases, and 8 bases stayed unmatched. This CDR3 contains 15 residues. Germline CDR1 reads SGHAT; CDR2 reads FQNNGV. The chain's CDR3 is CASSAGQGALEPQHF. CDR3 DNA sequence: TGTGCCAGCAGCGCAGGACAGGGGGCTTTGGAGCCCCAGCATTTT.

V usage is TRBV7-8 and J usage is TRBJ2-1, with D perhaps TRBD1 or TRBD2 (5 bases each). Germline-derived CDR1 and CDR2 are SGHVS and FQNEAQ. The germline V and J ends were trimmed by 5 bases and 1 base, with 15 bases remaining between them. The CDR3 length is 16 residues. The CDR3 DNA is TGTGCCAGCAGCAGCGACGGGGCCAGGTCCTACAATGAGCAGTTCTTC. It codes for CASSSDGARSYNEQFF.

The rearrangement joins TRBV15 to TRBJ1-3; D unclear. The CDR3 contains 20 residues. V was shortened by 1 base and J by 0 bases, with 22 bases between the two germline ends. Germline CDR1 reads LNHNV; CDR2 reads YYDKDF (reference sequence). DNA of the CDR3: TGTGCCACCAGCAGAGTGGTTCTGGTAAGAACCCGGACCTCTGGAAACACCATATATTTT. It codes for CATSRVVLVRTRTSGNTIYF.

The chain joins TRBV10-3 to TRBJ2-1; no definite D call. The CDR3 contains 10 residues. V was cut by 8 bases and J by 6 bases, with 5 bases left in between. Germline CDR1 ENHRY, CDR2 SYGVKD. CDR3 protein: CAIATNEQFF. DNA for the CDR3: TGTGCCATCGCCACCAATGAGCAGTTCTTC.